This T cell receptor (beta chain) comes out of a study of shared T cell receptors in the human thymus. TCRdb's copy holds only in-frame clones and misses some; the assay was immunoSEQ multiplex PCR. Among under 700,000 clones, around 78% were seen once, and the ten largest hold around 0.013%. A few counts support this clone. Losses at the gene ends were 6 bases for V and 6 bases for J; bases not matched to a gene: 5. Germline CDR1 is MDHEN and CDR2 is SYDVKM. The CDR3 is 12 residues long. These same records also appear under a second study, on human thymus T cells. This second report adds: It was healthy Finnish infants having corrective surgery for congenital heart defects who were the donors. Across thymic and blood repertoires, the usage of V and J genes appeared to be biased.

The TCR originated in a boy less than two years old with a congenital heart defect. Sequencing was carried out using thymocytes. The chain links TRBV28 to TRBJ2-7; 7 bases agree with TRBD1. Here the CDR3 reads CASRQGTFEQYF. The CDR3 DNA reads TGTGCCAGCAGACAGGGGACCTTCGAGCAGTACTTC.